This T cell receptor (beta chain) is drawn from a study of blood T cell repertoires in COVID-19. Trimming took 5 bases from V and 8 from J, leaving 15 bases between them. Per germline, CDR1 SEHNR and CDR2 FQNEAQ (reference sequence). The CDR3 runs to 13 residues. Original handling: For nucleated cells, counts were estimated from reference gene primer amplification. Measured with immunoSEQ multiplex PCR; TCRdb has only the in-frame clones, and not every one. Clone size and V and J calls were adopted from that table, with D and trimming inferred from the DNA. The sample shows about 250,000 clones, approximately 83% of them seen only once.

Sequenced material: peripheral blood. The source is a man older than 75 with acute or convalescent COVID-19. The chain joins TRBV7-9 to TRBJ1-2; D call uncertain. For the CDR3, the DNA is TGTGCCAGCAGCCCAGTGGTGGCTAGCGGCTACACCTTC. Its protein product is CASSPVVASGYTF. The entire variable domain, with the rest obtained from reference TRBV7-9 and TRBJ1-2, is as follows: DTGVSQNPRHKITKRGQNVTFRCDPISEHNRLYWYRQTLGQGPEFLTYFQNEAQLEKSRLLSDRFSAERPKGSFSTLEIQRTEQGDSAMYLCASSPVVASGYTFGSGTRLTVV.